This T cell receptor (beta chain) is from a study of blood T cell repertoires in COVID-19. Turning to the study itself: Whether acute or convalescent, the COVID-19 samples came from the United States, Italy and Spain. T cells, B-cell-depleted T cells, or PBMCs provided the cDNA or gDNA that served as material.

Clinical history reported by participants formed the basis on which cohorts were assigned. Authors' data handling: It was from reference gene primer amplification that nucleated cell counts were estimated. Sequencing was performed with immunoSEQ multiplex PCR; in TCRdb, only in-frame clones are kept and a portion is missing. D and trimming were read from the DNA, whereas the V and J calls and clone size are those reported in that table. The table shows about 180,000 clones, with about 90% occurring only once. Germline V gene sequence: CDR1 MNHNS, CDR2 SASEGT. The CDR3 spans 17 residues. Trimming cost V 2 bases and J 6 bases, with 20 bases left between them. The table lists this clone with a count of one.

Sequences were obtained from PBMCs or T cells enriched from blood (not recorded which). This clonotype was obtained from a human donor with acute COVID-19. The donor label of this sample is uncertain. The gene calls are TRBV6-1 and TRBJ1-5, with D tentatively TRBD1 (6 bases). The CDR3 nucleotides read TGTGCCAGCAGTGAACGGGAAGGGCAGGGCAGGGGTCAGCCCCAGCATTTT. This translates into CASSEREGQGRGQPQHF.